The 17 T cell receptor beta chains below were found in one sample sequenced in a study of cytomegalovirus exposure and HLA in healthy donors. Generated by immunoSEQ multiplex PCR, the TCRdb table keeps only in-frame clones and is missing some. The sample has about 49,000 clones; over 85% are singletons. Sequences were obtained from PBMCs. The receptors come from a woman aged 18 to 35 in good health and CMV-seropositive.

The chain recombines TRBV5-6 with TRBJ2-4; unclear D gene. The CDR3 has 17 amino acids. CDR1 is SGHDT and CDR2 is YYEEEE in the germline V gene. V lost 4 bases and J 1 base, leaving 18 bases between the germline ends. The CDR3 DNA follows: TGTGCCAGCAGCCTCAGAATTGCAGTGGAGGCCAAAAACATTCAGTACTTC. Amino acid sequence: CASSLRIAVEAKNIQYF.

The chain recombines TRBV7-6 with TRBJ2-7; D uncertain. The V end lost 6 bases, the J end lost 2 bases, and 17 bases lay between the germline ends. CDR1 is SGHVS, CDR2 FNYEAQ, per germline. The length of the CDR3 is 15 residues. CDR3 residues: CASSKTDNGAYEQYF. In nucleotides, the CDR3 is TGTGCCAGCAGTAAGACCGACAACGGCGCCTACGAGCAGTACTTC.

The chain links TRBV6-1 to TRBJ2-6, with unresolved D. Trimming removed 1 base from V and 0 bases from J, with 4 bases in between. The CDR3 has 15 residues. Looked up from germline, CDR1 is MNHNS and CDR2 is SASEGT. CDR3: CASSEGSSGANVLTF. CDR3 bases: TGTGCCAGCAGTGAAGGGAGCTCTGGGGCCAACGTCCTGACTTTC.

The CDR3 DNA is TGCGCCAGCAGCTTGGGTGGGACTAGCGTCGAGCAGTACTTC. This gives the protein CASSLGGTSVEQYF. The chain is built from TRBV5-1 and TRBJ2-7, with 10 bases identical to TRBD2. The V and J ends lost 0 bases and 6 bases, in that order; junction bases with no gene match: 3. The CDR3 runs 14 residues. Looked up from germline, CDR1 is SGHRS and CDR2 is YFSETQ. Drawing the rest from reference TRBV5-1 and TRBJ2-7, the complete variable domain is KAGVTQTPRYLIKTRGQQVTLSCSPISGHRSVSWYQQTPGQGLQFLFEYFSETQRNKGNFPGRFSGRQFSNSRSEMNVSTLELGDSALYLCASSLGGTSVEQYFGPGTRLTVT.

The chain is built from TRBV11-1 and TRBJ2-1, with 7 bases lining up with TRBD2. CDR1 SGHAT and CDR2 FQDESV come from the germline V gene (reference sequence). V lost 5 bases and J lost 9; bases outside the gene matches: 10. The CDR3 length is 14 residues. CDR3 DNA: TGTGCCAGCAGCCCCCAACCCGGGGAGGGTGAGCAGTTCTTC. Protein product: CASSPQPGEGEQFF. The variable domain in full, completed from reference TRBV11-1 and TRBJ2-1, reads EAEVAQSPRYKITEKSQAVAFWCDPISGHATLYWYRQILGQGPELLVQFQDESVVDDSQLPKDRFSAERLKGVDSTLKIQPAELGDSAMYLCASSPQPGEGEQFFGPGTRLTVL.

The chain couples TRBV4-1 to TRBJ2-1, with D possibly TRBD2 on 6 matching bases. Deletions cut 1 base from V and 4 bases from J, with 11 bases between. Germline CDR1 reads MGHRA; CDR2 reads YSYEKL. The CDR3 runs 15 residues. CDR3 protein: CASSQGLVTYNEQFF. CDR3 in DNA: TGCGCCAGCAGCCAAGGACTAGTCACTTACAATGAGCAGTTCTTC.

This chain connects TRBV7-2 to TRBJ1-2; TRBD1 agrees at 7 bases. CDR3 length: 19 amino acids. The germline V gene encodes CDR1 SGHTA and CDR2 FQGNSA. With 8 bases clipped from V and 2 bases from J, the junction kept 23 bases outside the gene matches. The chain's CDR3 is CASRALGTESTLSNYGYTF. DNA of the CDR3: TGTGCCAGCCGAGCTCTCGGGACAGAGTCGACCCTTTCCAACTATGGCTACACCTTC.

The chain combines TRBV4-2 with TRBJ2-7; a possible D gene is TRBD1 (5 bases). V was trimmed by 1 base and J by 1 base, leaving 8 bases between them. The CDR3 runs to 14 residues. Germline V CDR1 and CDR2: LGHNA, YNFKEQ. The CDR3 DNA is TGTGCCAGCAGCCAAGGTCAGGGATCCTACGAGCAGTACTTC. Translating it yields CASSQGQGSYEQYF.

This clone was counted once. V usage is TRBV9 and J usage is TRBJ2-3, with unresolved D. V lost 1 base and J lost 4, with 10 bases in between. The CDR3 is made up of 14 amino acids. Germline V gives CDR1 SGDLS, CDR2 YYNGEE. The CDR3 region has the DNA TGTGCCAGCAGCGTACCCCCTTCCCCAGATACGCAGTATTTT. Translating gives CASSVPPSPDTQYF.

The CDR3 DNA is TGTGCCAGCATCGGGGGGGAAAACATTCAGTACTTC. This translates into CASIGGENIQYF. The V call is TRBV27, the J call TRBJ2-4, with 8 bases fitting TRBD2. Trimming took 7 bases from V and 5 from J; bases not matched to a gene: 1. There are 12 residues in the CDR3. CDR1 is MNHEY, CDR2 SMNVEV, per germline (reference sequence).

The gene calls are TRBV27 and TRBJ2-3; 14 bases match TRBD2. Germline values: CDR1 MNHEY, CDR2 SMNVEV (reference sequence). V dropped 3 bases and J dropped 4; count of bases not matched to a gene: 3. The length of the CDR3 is 16 residues. The CDR3 protein is CASSFSTSGRADTQYF. The CDR3 DNA follows: TGTGCCAGCAGTTTCTCGACTAGCGGGAGGGCAGATACGCAGTATTTT.

The rearrangement joins TRBV27 to TRBJ2-3; the D gene is possibly TRBD1 (6 bases). Per germline, CDR1 MNHEY and CDR2 SMNVEV (reference sequence). The CDR3 sequence is 15 residues long. V lost 8 bases and J 0 bases, leaving 15 bases between the germline ends. CDR3 sequence reads: CASFGRGPSTDTQYF. The CDR3 bases are TGTGCCAGCTTTGGCAGGGGCCCTAGCACAGATACGCAGTATTTT.

The gene calls are TRBV9 and TRBJ2-7; no clear D gene. Germline values: CDR1 SGDLS, CDR2 YYNGEE. With 3 bases removed from V and 0 bases from J, the gap between germline ends came to 13 bases. The CDR3 consists of 15 residues. CDR3 sequence: CASSGAPGGSYEQYF. The DNA for the CDR3 is TGTGCCAGCAGCGGAGCCCCCGGCGGCTCCTACGAGCAGTACTTC.

This chain uses TRBV29-1 with TRBJ2-5, with TRBD1 matching 10 bases. The ends lost 8 bases at V and 5 bases at J; junction bases unmatched: 5. CDR1 is SQVTM and CDR2 is ANQGSEA in the germline V gene. This CDR3 region has 12 residues. The DNA of the CDR3 is TGCAGCATAGGACAGGGGGGGGAGACCCAGTACTTC. It encodes CSIGQGGETQYF.

The chain combines TRBV27 with TRBJ2-3; TRBD2 aligns across 8 bases. The germline V gene encodes CDR1 MNHEY and CDR2 SMNVEV (reference sequence). Unmatched junction bases numbered 6, after V lost 4 bases and J lost 3 bases. The length of the CDR3 is 15 residues. The CDR3 bases are TGTGCCAGCAGTTATGTAGCGGGATCGACAGATACGCAGTATTTT. Its translation is CASSYVAGSTDTQYF.

The rearrangement joins TRBV7-6 to TRBJ2-5; TRBD2 matches 13 bases. This CDR3 is 16 amino acids long. V shed 5 bases, J shed 2 bases, and the junction held 5 bases outside the gene matches. The V gene's germline CDR1 is SGHVS and CDR2 FNYEAQ. DNA of the CDR3: TGTGCCAGCAGCCTGGGGACTAGCGGGGCTCAAGAGACCCAGTACTTC. It specifies CASSLGTSGAQETQYF.

This chain connects TRBV30 to TRBJ2-7, with TRBD2 matching over 11 bases. J lost 3 bases, V lost 1 base, and 8 bases had no gene match. Per germline, CDR1 GTSNPN and CDR2 SVGIG (reference sequence). CDR3 length: 16 residues. The CDR3: CAWSETSGKGNYEQYF. CDR3 DNA: TGTGCCTGGAGTGAGACTAGCGGGAAAGGAAACTACGAGCAGTACTTC.